This T cell receptor (beta chain) was recovered during a study of blood T cell repertoires in COVID-19. Overall study context: COVID-19 samples, acute and convalescent, were from the United States, Italy and Spain. T cells, B-cell-depleted T cells, or PBMCs provided the cDNA or gDNA that served as material.

Original analysis: Amplifying reference gene primers gave estimates of nucleated cell counts. The method was immunoSEQ multiplex PCR; TCRdb's version includes in-frame clones alone and lacks a portion of them. The V and J calls and clone size are taken from that table; D and trimming were inferred from the DNA. The sample includes 200,000 to 250,000 clones, about 84% of them seen just once. This CDR3 contains 14 residues. CDR1 and CDR2 (germline): MDHEN, SYDVKM. Trimming took off 6 bases at V and 2 bases at J, with 11 bases between the two ends. Source material: peripheral blood. V and J are TRBV28 and TRBJ1-5, with D possibly TRBD1 on 5 matching bases. The sequence was obtained from a human donor in a cohort sampled during active COVID-19. CDR3 sequence reads: CASSSWGGNQPQHF. As DNA, the CDR3 is TGTGCCAGCAGCAGCTGGGGCGGCAATCAGCCCCAGCATTTT.